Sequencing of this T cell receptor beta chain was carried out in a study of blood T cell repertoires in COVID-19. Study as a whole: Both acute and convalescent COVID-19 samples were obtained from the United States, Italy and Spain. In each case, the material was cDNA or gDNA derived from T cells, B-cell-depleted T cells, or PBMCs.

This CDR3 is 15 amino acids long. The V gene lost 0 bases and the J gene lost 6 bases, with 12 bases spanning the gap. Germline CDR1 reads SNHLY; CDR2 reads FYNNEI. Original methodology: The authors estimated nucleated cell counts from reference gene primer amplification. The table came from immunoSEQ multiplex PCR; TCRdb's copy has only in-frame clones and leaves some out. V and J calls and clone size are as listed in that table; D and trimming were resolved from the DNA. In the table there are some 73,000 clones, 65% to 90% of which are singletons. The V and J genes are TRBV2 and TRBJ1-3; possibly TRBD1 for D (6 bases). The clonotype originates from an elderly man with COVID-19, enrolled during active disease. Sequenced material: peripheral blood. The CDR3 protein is CASSEAPGTQNTIYF. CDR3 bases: TGTGCCAGCAGTGAAGCCCCCGGGACACAAAACACCATATATTTT.